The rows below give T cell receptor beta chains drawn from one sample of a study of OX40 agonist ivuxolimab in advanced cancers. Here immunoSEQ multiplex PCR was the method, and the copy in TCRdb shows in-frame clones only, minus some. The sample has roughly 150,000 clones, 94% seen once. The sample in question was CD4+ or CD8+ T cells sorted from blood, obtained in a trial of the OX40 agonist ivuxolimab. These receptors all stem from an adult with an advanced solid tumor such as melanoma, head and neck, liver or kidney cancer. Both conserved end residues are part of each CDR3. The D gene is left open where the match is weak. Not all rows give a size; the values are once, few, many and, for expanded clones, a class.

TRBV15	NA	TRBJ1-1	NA	CATSREPNREAFF	TGTGCCACCAGCAGAGAACCGAACAGAGAAGCTTTCTTT
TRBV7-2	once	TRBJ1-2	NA	CASSPRTELLNYGYTF	TGTGCCAGCAGCCCACGAACAGAACTTCTTAACTATGGCTACACCTTC
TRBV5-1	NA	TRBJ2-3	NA	CASSLVLAASTDTQYF	TGCGCCAGCAGCTTGGTGTTAGCGGCTAGCACAGATACGCAGTATTTT
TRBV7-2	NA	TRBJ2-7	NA	CASSPGYEQYF	TGTGCCAGCAGCCCGGGCTACGAGCAGTACTTC
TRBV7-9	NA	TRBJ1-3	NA	CASSLAGAFSGNTIYF	TGTGCCAGCAGCTTAGCCGGGGCGTTCTCTGGAAACACCATATATTTT
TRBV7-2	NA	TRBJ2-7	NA	CASSLRAGVPYEQYF	TGTGCCAGCAGCTTAAGGGCAGGGGTACCTTACGAGCAGTACTTC
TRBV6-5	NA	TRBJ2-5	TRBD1	CASSRRQGRETQYF	TGTGCCAGCAGTCGTCGACAGGGGAGGGAGACCCAGTACTTC
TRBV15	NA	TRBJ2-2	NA	CATSRDGADTGELFF	TGTGCCACCAGCAGAGATGGGGCCGACACCGGGGAGCTGTTTTTT
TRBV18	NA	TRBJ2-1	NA	CASSPRESPHNEQFF	TGTGCCAGCTCGCCAAGGGAGTCCCCGCACAATGAGCAGTTCTTC
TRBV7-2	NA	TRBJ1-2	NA	CASSLGQANYGYTF	TGTGCCAGCAGCTTAGGACAGGCGAACTATGGCTACACCTTC
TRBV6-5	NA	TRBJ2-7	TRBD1	CASSYAGQGYEQYF	TGTGCCAGCAGTTACGCGGGACAGGGGTACGAGCAGTACTTC
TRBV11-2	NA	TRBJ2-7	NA	CASSWGDGAYEQYF	TGTGCCAGCAGCTGGGGGGACGGAGCCTACGAGCAGTACTTC
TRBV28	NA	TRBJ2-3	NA	CASSPGDRRDTQYF	TGTGCCAGCAGCCCGGGGGACCGCCGCGATACGCAGTATTTT
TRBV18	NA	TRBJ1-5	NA	CASSPQGPSKSQHF	TGTGCCAGCTCACCACAGGGACCTTCTAAAAGTCAGCATTTT
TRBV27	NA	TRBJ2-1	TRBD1	CASSPYRGPYNEQFF	TGTGCCAGCAGCCCTTACAGGGGACCGTACAATGAGCAGTTCTTC
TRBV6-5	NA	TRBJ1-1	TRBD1	CASRRDRDRFPEAFF	TGTGCCAGCAGAAGGGACAGGGATCGATTCCCTGAAGCTTTCTTT
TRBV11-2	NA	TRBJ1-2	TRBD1	CASSQQPAGGLYGYTF	TGTGCCAGCAGTCAGCAACCGGCAGGGGGCCTTTATGGCTACACCTTC
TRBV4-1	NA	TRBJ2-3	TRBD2	CASSQLISAGVGTDTQYF	TGCGCCAGCAGCCAACTGATATCTGCGGGAGTTGGCACAGATACGCAGTATTTT
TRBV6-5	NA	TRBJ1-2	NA	CASRPPGPRAGYTF	TGTGCCAGCAGACCCCCCGGGCCCCGGGCCGGGTACACCTTC
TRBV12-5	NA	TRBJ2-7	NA	CASGLRPSNEQYF	TGTGCTAGTGGTTTGCGACCCTCAAACGAGCAGTACTTC
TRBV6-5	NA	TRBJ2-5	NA	CASVRRGQRGETQYF	TGTGCCAGCGTGAGGAGGGGCCAAAGGGGAGAGACCCAGTACTTC
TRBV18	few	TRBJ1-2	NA	CASSPDSDYGYTF	TGTGCCAGCTCACCGGACAGCGACTATGGCTACACCTTC
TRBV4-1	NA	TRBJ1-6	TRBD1	CASSQGLGTDTYNSPLHF	TGCGCCAGCAGCCAAGGTCTCGGGACAGACACCTATAATTCACCCCTCCACTTT
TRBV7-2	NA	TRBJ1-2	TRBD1	CASSLDRGLYGYTF	TGTGCCAGCAGCTTGGACAGGGGGCTCTATGGCTACACCTTC
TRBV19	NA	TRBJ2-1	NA	CASRVSGTQFYNEQFF	TGTGCCAGCAGGGTCTCCGGGACACAATTTTACAATGAGCAGTTCTTC
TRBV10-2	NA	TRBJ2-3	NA	CASSESGAGAYTDTQYF	TGCGCCAGCAGTGAGTCAGGGGCGGGGGCGTACACAGATACGCAGTATTTT
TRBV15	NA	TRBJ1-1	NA	CATAPFENTEAFF	TGTGCCACCGCCCCCTTTGAGAACACTGAAGCTTTCTTT
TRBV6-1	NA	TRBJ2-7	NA	CATDEQGYEQYF	TGTGCCACCGATGAACAGGGTTACGAGCAGTACTTC